This T cell receptor beta chain was found in a study of blood T cell repertoires in COVID-19 (dated by TCRdb to about 2020). Some background on the complete study: The collaborator samples originated in the United States, Italy and Spain and spanned the acute and convalescent phases of COVID-19. The dataset comprised deeply sampled blood TCRbeta repertoires from subjects exposed to, actively infected with, or recovered from COVID-19. The samples were drawn from two sources: the first 160 participants of the ongoing ImmuneRACE study, and over 950 subjects contributed by 6 global collaborators. The repertoires were released in a freely available public database intended as a resource for research on the immune response to SARS-CoV-2. Sample metadata almost always included a de-identified subject ID, COVID-19 status, age in years and sex. HLA class I and class II types, where available, came from metadata supplied by the sample provider rather than from assay-based typing. The material from the prospective study consisted of cDNA or gDNA derived from T cells, B-cell-depleted T cells, or PBMCs.

Study-wide findings and limitations: How much clinical and demographic metadata was included differed by source and by participant, and the metadata was provided uncurated.

TCRbeta CDR3 regions were amplified from genomic DNA using the immunoSEQ Assay, a bias-controlled multiplex PCR. Per the authors' processing: The number of nucleated cells in each sample was estimated from the amplification of reference gene primers within the assay. To quantify the absolute abundance of each unique TCRbeta CDR3 rearrangement, sequence reads were collapsed and filtered. For each sample, productive Simpson clonality was calculated by taking the square root of Simpson's diversity index across productive rearrangements. TCRdb carries this immuneACCESS record with in-frame sequences only. Its versions omit some clonotypes, under half of them owing to an unresolved V gene in the studies checked, with the rest unexplained. The V and J calls and clone size were taken over from that table, and D and trimming were inferred from the DNA. The table for this sample lists roughly 110,000 clones; roughly 90% of them were counted only once. The ten largest account for 4.9% of the sample.

V is cut by 4 bases and J by 1 base, and the space between the germline ends is 11 bases. CDR1 and CDR2 are drawn from the germline V gene: SGDLS, YYNGEE. The CDR3, from cysteine to phenylalanine, totals 14 residues. The CDR3 DNA has 42 bases and is translated from base 1. The collaborating institutions used their own protocols to collect whole blood in K2EDTA tubes. For TCRbeta analysis, collaborator samples were shipped as frozen whole blood, as isolated PBMCs, or as DNA extracted from either sample type. Remarks on this clone: Its antigen is still unknown. Base quality data are lacking; no much larger clone is found one base away.

The chain uses TRBV9 and TRBJ1-1; no D gene call is confident. What was sequenced was peripheral blood. The sequence derives from a middle-aged man with active or convalescent COVID-19. Read as DNA, the sequence is TGTGCCAGCAGCTTTGAGGGTGGGAACACTGAAGCTTTCTTT. Its protein reads: CASSFEGGNTEAFF.